This T cell receptor beta chain was sequenced in a study of cytomegalovirus exposure and HLA in healthy donors. With respect to this clone: What it recognizes is unknown.

Study-wide points: Listed as cytomegalovirus-associated were about 160 TCR beta chains.

TCRdb keeps only in-frame clones here, not all; method: immunoSEQ multiplex PCR. This table has over 150,000 clones, 65% to 85% appearing once. Sequencing was carried out using PBMCs. The sequence was collected from a woman aged 18-29 years in good health and CMV-seropositive.

CDR3 region: CASSLVSAGTGSPLHF. CDR3 DNA sequence: TGTGCCAGCAGCTTAGTATCGGCAGGGACTGGCTCACCCCTCCACTTT. The chain recombines TRBV7-2 with TRBJ1-6; weak D call: TRBD1 (5 bases). CDR3 length: 16 amino acids. Trimming left V 1 base short and J 10 bases short, with 17 bases between. Germline V gene sequence: CDR1 SGHTA, CDR2 FQGNSA.